This T cell receptor beta chain was sequenced for a study of blood T cell repertoires in COVID-19. About the research overall: Specimens from acute and convalescent COVID-19 originated in the United States, Italy and Spain.

The CDR3 length is 15 residues. CDR1 and CDR2 from the germline V gene are MNHEY and SVGAGI. V gave up 5 bases and J gave up 7 bases, with 20 bases separating them. Participants were aged about 18 to 100 years, lived in 25 or so US areas, and enrolled virtually. Cohorts were assigned according to the clinical history that participants reported. Two consecutive negative NP/OP PCR tests, clearance, or resolved symptoms defined Cohort 3 recovery. Here immunoSEQ multiplex PCR was the method, and the copy in TCRdb shows in-frame clones only, minus some. The sample holds 200,000 or so clones, 88% seen once.

The specimen sequenced was PBMCs or T cells enriched from blood (not recorded which). The genes are TRBV6-5 and TRBJ1-2, with a tentative D call TRBD1 (6 bases). The sequence derives from a woman younger than 45 who had recovered from COVID-19. CDR3 sequence: CASSPPPYRESGYTF. The CDR3 coding sequence is TGTGCCAGCAGTCCACCCCCCTACAGGGAGAGTGGCTACACCTTC.